A selection of T cell receptor beta chains follows, all from one sample in a study of blood T cell repertoires in COVID-19. The data were produced by immunoSEQ multiplex PCR, yet TCRdb's version contains in-frame clones alone and is incomplete. The sample includes 70,000 to 100,000 clones, around 88% of them seen just once. Sequencing was carried out using peripheral blood. The origin of the receptors is a woman in her 70s with acute or convalescent COVID-19. The CDR3 runs from the conserved cysteine through the conserved F or W. The D gene is left open where the match is weak. Expanded clones get a size class; other rows say once, few or many, or leave the size out.

clone size	V gene	D gene	J gene	CDR3 protein	CDR3 DNA
NA	TRBV7-9	NA	TRBJ2-7	CASSLSLGQLYEQYF	TGTGCCAGCAGCTTAAGTCTCGGACAGCTCTACGAGCAGTACTTC
NA	TRBV5-8	TRBD1	TRBJ1-6	CATFSGQFNSPLHF	TGTGCCACCTTCTCGGGACAGTTTAATTCACCCCTCCACTTT
NA	TRBV5-1	TRBD2	TRBJ2-5	CASNHGRPGGPGETQYF	TGCGCCAGCAACCATGGCAGGCCGGGGGGGCCGGGAGAGACCCAGTACTTC
NA	TRBV12-3/TRBV12-4	TRBD2	TRBJ2-1	CASSLVREGEQFF	TGTGCCAGCAGTTTAGTCAGGGAGGGTGAGCAGTTCTTC
NA	TRBV18	NA	TRBJ1-5	CASSLTVQNQPQHF	TGTGCCAGCTCCCTTACAGTCCAGAATCAGCCCCAGCATTTT
NA	TRBV28	TRBD1	TRBJ2-1	CASSDPRGDRQNEQFF	TGTGCCAGCAGTGACCCTCGCGGGGACAGGCAAAATGAGCAGTTCTTC
NA	TRBV28	NA	TRBJ2-5	CASSLSGARETQYF	TGTGCCAGCAGTCTCTCAGGGGCCCGCGAGACCCAGTACTTC
NA	TRBV29-1	TRBD2	TRBJ2-5	CSVGPSGNQETQYF	TGCAGCGTTGGGCCTAGCGGCAACCAAGAGACCCAGTACTTC
NA	TRBV2	NA	TRBJ2-3	CASSESEGGTQYF	TGTGCCAGCAGTGAGAGCGAAGGGGGTACGCAGTATTTT
NA	TRBV29-1	NA	TRBJ2-3	CSVGVTDTQYF	TGCAGCGTTGGAGTCACAGATACGCAGTATTTT
NA	TRBV3-1/TRBV3-2	TRBD1	TRBJ1-5	CASSQASGQGGQPQHF	TGTGCCAGCAGCCAAGCCTCGGGACAGGGGGGGCAGCCCCAGCATTTT
NA	TRBV24-1	NA	TRBJ1-2	CATSERPGLNYGYTF	TGTGCCACCAGTGAGCGTCCGGGACTGAACTATGGCTACACCTTC
NA	TRBV5-1	TRBD1	TRBJ2-5	CASSSNTGVPQETQYF	TGCGCCAGCAGCTCAAATACAGGGGTTCCGCAAGAGACCCAGTACTTC
NA	TRBV19	TRBD1	TRBJ1-5	CASSIGGTGGRQPQHF	TGTGCCAGTAGTATAGGCGGGACAGGGGGCCGGCAGCCCCAGCATTTT
NA	TRBV24-1	NA	TRBJ2-7	CATSDGNDRYDEQYF	TGTGCCACCAGTGATGGGAACGACAGGTACGACGAGCAGTACTTC
NA	TRBV2	NA	TRBJ2-5	CASSLNGQNLGSQYF	TGTGCCAGCAGTCTCAACGGACAGAACTTAGGGTCCCAGTACTTC
NA	TRBV5-6	TRBD1	TRBJ1-2	CASSLGGGRSYGYTF	TGTGCCAGCAGCTTGGGAGGGGGCAGGAGCTATGGCTACACCTTC
NA	TRBV2	TRBD2	TRBJ2-1	CASSEGLAGFNEQFF	TGTGCCAGCAGTGAAGGACTAGCGGGATTCAATGAGCAGTTCTTC
NA	TRBV3-1/TRBV3-2	TRBD1	TRBJ1-6	CASSQGGTGGNSPLHF	TGTGCCAGCAGCCAAGGAGGGACAGGGGGAAATTCACCCCTCCACTTT
few	TRBV4-1	NA	TRBJ1-5	CASSPRVANQPQHF	TGCGCCAGCAGTCCCAGGGTGGCCAATCAGCCCCAGCATTTT
NA	TRBV27	TRBD2	TRBJ2-7	CASSISSGSLYEQYF	TGTGCCAGCAGTATCTCTAGCGGGAGTTTGTACGAGCAGTACTTC
NA	TRBV10-3	TRBD1	TRBJ2-7	CAISESTGARYEQYF	TGTGCCATCAGTGAGTCGACAGGGGCTCGATACGAGCAGTACTTC
NA	TRBV7-2	NA	TRBJ1-6	CASSLASGAKSSYNSPLHF	TGTGCCAGCAGCTTAGCGTCTGGGGCCAAGAGCTCCTATAATTCACCCCTCCACTTT
NA	TRBV7-9	TRBD2	TRBJ2-3	CASSFTSGRGVDTQYF	TGTGCCAGCAGCTTTACTAGCGGGAGAGGGGTAGATACGCAGTATTTT
NA	TRBV6-5	NA	TRBJ1-3	CAGRGGRNSGNTIYF	TGTGCCGGAAGGGGCGGCAGAAACTCTGGAAACACCATATATTTT
NA	TRBV5-1	TRBD2	TRBJ2-7	CASSSSGRSYEQYF	TGCGCCAGCAGCTCCAGCGGGAGGTCCTACGAGCAGTACTTC
NA	TRBV25-1	TRBD1	TRBJ2-5	CASSPRTGETQYF	TGTGCCAGCAGTCCTCGGACAGGGGAGACCCAGTACTTC
NA	TRBV18	NA	TRBJ2-1	CASSPPSGFDLVRNEQFF	TGTGCCAGCTCACCACCGTCAGGGTTTGATCTAGTCCGGAATGAGCAGTTCTTC
NA	TRBV4-2	TRBD2	TRBJ2-2	CASSQERGANTGELFF	TGTGCCAGCAGCCAAGAGCGGGGGGCTAACACCGGGGAGCTGTTTTTT
NA	TRBV3-1/TRBV3-2	NA	TRBJ2-5	CASSHVRQETQYF	TGTGCCAGCAGCCACGTTAGACAAGAGACCCAGTACTTC
NA	TRBV28	NA	TRBJ1-2	CASTLRAGKPNYGYTF	TGTGCCAGCACCCTAAGGGCGGGGAAGCCCAACTATGGCTACACCTTC
NA	TRBV10-1	TRBD1	TRBJ2-5	CASSDPGGTQYF	TGCGCCAGCAGTGACCCAGGGGGGACCCAGTACTTC
NA	TRBV2	NA	TRBJ1-5	CASSAGVSNQPQHF	TGTGCCAGCAGTGCCGGGGTTAGCAATCAGCCCCAGCATTTT